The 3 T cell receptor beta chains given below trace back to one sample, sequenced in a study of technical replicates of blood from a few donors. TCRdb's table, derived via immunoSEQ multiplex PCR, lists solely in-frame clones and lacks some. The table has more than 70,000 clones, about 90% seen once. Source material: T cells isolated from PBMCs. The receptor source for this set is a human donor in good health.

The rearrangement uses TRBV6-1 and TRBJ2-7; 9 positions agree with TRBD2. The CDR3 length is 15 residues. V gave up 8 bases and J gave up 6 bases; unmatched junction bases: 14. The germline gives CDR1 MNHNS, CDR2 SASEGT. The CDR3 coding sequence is TGTGCCAGCGCCGGGGCGGCGGGGGGGTTGTCCGAGCAGTACTTC. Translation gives CASAGAAGGLSEQYF.

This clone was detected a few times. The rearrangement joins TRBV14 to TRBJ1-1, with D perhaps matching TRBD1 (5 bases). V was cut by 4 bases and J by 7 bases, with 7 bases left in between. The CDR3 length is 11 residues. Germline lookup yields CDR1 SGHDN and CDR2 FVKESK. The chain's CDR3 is CASSPGGEAFF. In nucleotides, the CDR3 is TGTGCCAGCAGCCCGGGGGGTGAAGCTTTCTTT.

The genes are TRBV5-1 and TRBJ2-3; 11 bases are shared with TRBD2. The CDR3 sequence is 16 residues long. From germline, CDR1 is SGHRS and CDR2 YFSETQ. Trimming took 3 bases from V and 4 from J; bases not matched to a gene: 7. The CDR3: CASSSLAGGLPDTQYF. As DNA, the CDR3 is TGCGCCAGCAGCTCTTTAGCGGGAGGGCTCCCAGATACGCAGTATTTT.